The T cell receptor beta chain described here comes from a study of CD8+CD57+ T cells in acquired aplastic anemia (dated by TCRdb to 2017 to 2018). General notes on the study: On average, sorted CD4+ and CD8+ cells yielded 3.2 ug of extracted DNA, with a range of 0.2 to 27.4 ug. An average of approximately 10 million reads for CD4+ cells and roughly 11 million reads for CD8+ cells was obtained from healthy donor samples. Here is what the overall study found, with its caveats: No significant difference in CD8+ Simpson's diversity was found between patients and healthy controls (P=0.060). Although around 30 CD8+ CDR3 sequences were shared by patients and controls, these sequences appeared highly expressed in patients and within the immunodominant clones of patients.

Profiling of TCR beta VDJ combinations and CDR3 sequences used genomic DNA as the template. TCR repertoire sequencing was run on an Illumina HiSeq 2000. The study's own analysis went as follows. Repertoires were assessed using TRBV/TRBJ rearrangement plots, CDR3 size and DJ length profiles, and Simpson's diversity index. The most abundant DNA sequence in the deep sequencing data was defined as the immunodominant clone. CDR3 amino acid sequences were checked for sharing across subjects and were also compared against the VDJdb database and published repertoires. TCRdb itself trimmed the public reads at Q25 with fastp, ran MiXCR and retained productive beta chains. Every distinct CDR3 protein forms one entry, paired with its most common genes and DNA. V and J calls and clone size were set by TCRdb, not the authors. This sample gives approximately 380,000 distinct CDR3 sequences in total; roughly 64% of them show up just once. Together, the top ten hold 3% to 5% of the sample.

This clonotype was observed once. Its antigen specificity is not known. Base qualities are not provided; no much larger clone lies one nucleotide away. Weak support is all one read offers. In the study, sorted CD4+ and CD8+ blood T cells from patients with severe aplastic anemia and from healthy subjects underwent deep sequencing of TCR repertoires. Ficoll-Paque density gradient centrifugation was used to isolate peripheral blood mononuclear cells. Before DNA extraction, CD4+ and CD8+ T cells were sorted with FACS or magnetic beads. V and J are truncated by 8 bases and 4 bases respectively, leaving an intervening sequence of 14 bases. The germline V gene supplies CDR1 SNHLY and CDR2 FYNNEI. The CDR3 has 13 amino acids, counting the end cysteine and phenylalanine. The entry retains the CDR3 DNA only, 39 bases that are in frame from base 1.

Sequencing was carried out using sorted CD4+, CD8+, or CD8+CD57+ T cells (not recorded which) from PBMCs. The TCR originated in a human donor in good health, serving as a control. The rearrangement joined TRBV2 to TRBJ1-1, and the D gene may be TRBD1, 5 bases matching. In nucleotide form, the sequence is TGTGCCAGCTGTGCGGAACAGGCCACTGAAGCTTTCTTT. It specifies CASCAEQATEAFF. Beyond the CDR3, the reference TRBV2 and TRBJ1-1 genes provide the residues; the full variable domain reads: EPEVTQTPSHQVTQMGQEVILRCVPISNHLYFYWYRQILGQKVEFLVSFYNNEISEKSEIFDDQFSVERPDGSNFTLKIRSTKLEDSAMYFCASCAEQATEAFFGQGTRLTVV.